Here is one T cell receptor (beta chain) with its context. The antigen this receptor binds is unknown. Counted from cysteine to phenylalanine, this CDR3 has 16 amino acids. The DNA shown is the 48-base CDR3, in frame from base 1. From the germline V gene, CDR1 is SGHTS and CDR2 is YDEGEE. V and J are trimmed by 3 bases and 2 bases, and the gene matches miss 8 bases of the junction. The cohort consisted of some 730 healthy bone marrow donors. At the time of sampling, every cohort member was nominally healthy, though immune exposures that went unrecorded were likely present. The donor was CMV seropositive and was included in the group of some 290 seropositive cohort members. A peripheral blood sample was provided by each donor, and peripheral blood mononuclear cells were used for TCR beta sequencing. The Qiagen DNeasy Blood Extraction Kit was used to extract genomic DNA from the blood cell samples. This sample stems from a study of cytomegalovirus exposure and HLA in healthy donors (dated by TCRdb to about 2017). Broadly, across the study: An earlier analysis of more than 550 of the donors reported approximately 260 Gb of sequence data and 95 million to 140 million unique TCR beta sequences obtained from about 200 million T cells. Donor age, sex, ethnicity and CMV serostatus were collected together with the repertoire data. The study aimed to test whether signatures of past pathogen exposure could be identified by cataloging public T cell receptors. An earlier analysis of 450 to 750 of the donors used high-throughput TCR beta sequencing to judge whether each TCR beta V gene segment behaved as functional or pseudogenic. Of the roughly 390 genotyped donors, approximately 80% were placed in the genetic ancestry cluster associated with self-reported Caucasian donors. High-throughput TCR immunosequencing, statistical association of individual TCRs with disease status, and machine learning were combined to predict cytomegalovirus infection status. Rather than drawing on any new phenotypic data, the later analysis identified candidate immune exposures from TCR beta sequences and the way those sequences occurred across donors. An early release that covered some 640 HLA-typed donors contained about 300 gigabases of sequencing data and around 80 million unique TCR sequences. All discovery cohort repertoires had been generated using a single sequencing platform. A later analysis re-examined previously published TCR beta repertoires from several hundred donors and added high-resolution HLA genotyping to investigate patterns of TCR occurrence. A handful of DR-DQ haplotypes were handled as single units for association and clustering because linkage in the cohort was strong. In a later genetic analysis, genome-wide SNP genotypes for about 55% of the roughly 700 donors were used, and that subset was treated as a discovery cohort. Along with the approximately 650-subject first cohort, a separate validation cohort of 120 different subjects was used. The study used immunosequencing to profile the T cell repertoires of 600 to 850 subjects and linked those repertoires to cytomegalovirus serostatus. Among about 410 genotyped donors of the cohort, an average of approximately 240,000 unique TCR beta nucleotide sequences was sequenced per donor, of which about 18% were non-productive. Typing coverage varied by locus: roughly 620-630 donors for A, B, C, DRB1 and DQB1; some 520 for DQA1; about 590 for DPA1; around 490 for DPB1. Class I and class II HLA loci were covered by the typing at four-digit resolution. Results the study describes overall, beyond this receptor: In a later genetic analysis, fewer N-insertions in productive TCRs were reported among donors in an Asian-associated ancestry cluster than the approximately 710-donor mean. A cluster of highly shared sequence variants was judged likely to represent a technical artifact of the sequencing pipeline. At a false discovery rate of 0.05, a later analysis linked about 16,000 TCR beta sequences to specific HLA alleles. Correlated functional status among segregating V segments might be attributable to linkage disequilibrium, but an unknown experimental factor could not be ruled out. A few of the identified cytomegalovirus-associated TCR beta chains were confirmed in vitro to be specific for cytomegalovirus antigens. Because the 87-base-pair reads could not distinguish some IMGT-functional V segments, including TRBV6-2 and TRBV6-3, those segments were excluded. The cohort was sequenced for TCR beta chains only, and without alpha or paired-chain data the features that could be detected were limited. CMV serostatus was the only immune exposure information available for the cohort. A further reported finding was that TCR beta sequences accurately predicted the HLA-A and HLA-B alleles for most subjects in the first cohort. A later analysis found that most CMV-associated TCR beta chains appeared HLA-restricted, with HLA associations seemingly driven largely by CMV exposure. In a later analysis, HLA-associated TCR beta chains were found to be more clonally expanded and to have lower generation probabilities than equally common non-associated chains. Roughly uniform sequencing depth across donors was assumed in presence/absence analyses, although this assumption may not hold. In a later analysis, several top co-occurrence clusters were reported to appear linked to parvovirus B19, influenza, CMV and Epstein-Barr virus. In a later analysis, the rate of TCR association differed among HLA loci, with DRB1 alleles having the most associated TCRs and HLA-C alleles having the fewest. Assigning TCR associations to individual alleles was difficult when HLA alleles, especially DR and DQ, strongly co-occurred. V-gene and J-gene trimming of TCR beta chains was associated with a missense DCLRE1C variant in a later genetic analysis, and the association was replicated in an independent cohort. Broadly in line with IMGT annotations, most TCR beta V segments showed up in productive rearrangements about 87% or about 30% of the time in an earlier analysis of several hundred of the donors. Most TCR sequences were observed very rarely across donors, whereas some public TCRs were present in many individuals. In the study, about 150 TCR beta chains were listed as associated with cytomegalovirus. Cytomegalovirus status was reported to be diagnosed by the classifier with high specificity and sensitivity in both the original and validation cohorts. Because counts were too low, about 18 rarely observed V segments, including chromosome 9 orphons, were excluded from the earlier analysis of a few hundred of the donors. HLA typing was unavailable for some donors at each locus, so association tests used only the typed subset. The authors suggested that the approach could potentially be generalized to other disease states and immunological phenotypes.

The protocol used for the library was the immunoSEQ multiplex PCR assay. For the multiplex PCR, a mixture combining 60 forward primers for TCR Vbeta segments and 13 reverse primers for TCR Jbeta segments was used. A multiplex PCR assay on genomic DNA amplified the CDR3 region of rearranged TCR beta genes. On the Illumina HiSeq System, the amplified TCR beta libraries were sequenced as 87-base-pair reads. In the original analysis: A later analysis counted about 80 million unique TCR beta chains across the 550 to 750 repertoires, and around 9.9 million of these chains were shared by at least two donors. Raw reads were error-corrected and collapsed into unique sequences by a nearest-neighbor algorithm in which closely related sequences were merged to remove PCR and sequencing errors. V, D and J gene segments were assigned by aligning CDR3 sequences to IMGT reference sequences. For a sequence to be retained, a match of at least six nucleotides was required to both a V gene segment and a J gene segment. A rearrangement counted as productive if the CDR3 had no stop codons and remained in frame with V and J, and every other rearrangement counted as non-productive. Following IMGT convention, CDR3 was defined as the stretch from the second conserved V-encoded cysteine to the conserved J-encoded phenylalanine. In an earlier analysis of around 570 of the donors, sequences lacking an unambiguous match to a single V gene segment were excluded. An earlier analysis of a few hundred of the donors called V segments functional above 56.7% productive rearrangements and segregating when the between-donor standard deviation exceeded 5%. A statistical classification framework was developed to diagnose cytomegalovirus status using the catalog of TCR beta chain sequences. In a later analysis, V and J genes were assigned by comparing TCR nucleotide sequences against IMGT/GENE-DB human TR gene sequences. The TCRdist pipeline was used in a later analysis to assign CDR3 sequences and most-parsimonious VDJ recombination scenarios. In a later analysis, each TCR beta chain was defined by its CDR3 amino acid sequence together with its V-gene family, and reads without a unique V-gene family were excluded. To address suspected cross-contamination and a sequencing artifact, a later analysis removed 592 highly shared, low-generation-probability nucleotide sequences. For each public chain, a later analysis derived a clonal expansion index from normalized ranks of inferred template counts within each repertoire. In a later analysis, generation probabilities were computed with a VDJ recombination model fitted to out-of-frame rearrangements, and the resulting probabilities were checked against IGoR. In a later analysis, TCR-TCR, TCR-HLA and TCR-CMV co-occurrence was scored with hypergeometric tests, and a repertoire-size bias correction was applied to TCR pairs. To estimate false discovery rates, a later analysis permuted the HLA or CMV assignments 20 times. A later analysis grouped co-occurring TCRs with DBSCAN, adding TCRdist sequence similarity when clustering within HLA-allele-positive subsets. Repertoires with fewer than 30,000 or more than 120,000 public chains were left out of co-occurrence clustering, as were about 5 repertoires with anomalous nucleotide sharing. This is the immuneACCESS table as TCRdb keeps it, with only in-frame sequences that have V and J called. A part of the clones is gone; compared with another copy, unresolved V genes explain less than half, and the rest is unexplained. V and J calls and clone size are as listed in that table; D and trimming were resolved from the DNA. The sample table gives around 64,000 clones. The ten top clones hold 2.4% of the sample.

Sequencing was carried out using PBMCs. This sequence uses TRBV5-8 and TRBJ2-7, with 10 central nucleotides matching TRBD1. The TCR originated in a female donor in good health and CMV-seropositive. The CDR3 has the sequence CASSSTPGTGAYEQYF. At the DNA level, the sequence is TGTGCCAGCAGCTCTACCCCCGGGACAGGGGCCTACGAGCAGTACTTC.